By proportion, the clone carrying this TCR beta chain is medium-sized. Its antigen is not known. This specimen belongs to a study of T cell repertoires in aging, cancer and after chemotherapy. About the research overall: Healthy donor repertoires were recorded over several months to years and showed clear clonal overlap. The full dataset contained several million TCR reads. General study results and limits: Age-matched healthy donors had significantly more diverse, less clonal blood TCR repertoires than untreated cancer patients. Median generation probability rose over the chemotherapy interval in each cancer cohort, suggesting rebound thymic output.

Rearranged V-D-J TRB sequences were amplified with a mixed TRB-A/B primer pool. TCRdb independently ran MiXCR on the multiplex PCR reads; one entry per CDR3 protein. Of roughly 8,000 distinct CDR3 sequences in the sample, around two fifths were seen once. Amplification of TCR beta used genomic DNA extracted from peripheral blood. The sequencing sample was made of blood. The clonotype was recovered from a human donor in good health.

The CDR3 loop reads CASSRRESRTGELFF. The CDR3 nucleotides read TGTGCCAGTAGTCGGAGGGAGTCACGCACCGGGGAGCTGTTTTTT. The chain employs TRBV19 and TRBJ2-2; a weak D match, TRBD2 (6 bases). The CDR3 consists of 15 residues. Trimming pared 5 bases from V and 4 bases from J, leaving 14 bases between. The germline CDR1 and CDR2 sequences are LNHDA and SQIVND (reference sequence).